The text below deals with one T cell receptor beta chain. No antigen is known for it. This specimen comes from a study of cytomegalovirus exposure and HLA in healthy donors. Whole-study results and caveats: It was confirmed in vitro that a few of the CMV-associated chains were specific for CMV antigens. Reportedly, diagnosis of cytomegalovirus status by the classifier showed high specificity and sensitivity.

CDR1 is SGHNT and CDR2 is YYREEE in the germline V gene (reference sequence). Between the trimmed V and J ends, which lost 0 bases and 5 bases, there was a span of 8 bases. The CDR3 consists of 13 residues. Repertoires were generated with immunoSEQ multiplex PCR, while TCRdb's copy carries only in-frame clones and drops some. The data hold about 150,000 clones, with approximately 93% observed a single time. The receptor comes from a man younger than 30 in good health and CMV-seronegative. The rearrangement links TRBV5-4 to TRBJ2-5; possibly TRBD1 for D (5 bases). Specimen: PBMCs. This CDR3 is CASSLAGMETQYF. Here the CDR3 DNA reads TGTGCCAGCAGCTTGGCAGGGATGGAGACCCAGTACTTC.